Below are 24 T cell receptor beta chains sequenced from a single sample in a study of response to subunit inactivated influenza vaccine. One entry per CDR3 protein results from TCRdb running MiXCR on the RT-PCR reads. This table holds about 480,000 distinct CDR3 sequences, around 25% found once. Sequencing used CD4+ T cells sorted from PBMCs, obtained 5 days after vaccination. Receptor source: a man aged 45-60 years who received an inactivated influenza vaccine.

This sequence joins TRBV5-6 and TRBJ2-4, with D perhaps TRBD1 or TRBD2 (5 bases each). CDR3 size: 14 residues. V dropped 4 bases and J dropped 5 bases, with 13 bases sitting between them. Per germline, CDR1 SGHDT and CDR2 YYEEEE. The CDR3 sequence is CASSAWDGENIQYF. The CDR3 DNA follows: TGTGCCAGCAGCGCGTGGGACGGCGAAAACATTCAGTACTTC.

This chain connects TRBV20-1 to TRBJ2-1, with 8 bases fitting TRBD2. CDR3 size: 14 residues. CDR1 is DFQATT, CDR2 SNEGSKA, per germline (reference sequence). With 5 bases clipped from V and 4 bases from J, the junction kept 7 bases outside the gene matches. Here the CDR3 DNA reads TGCAGTGCTGCCGTTCGGGGGGGGTACAATGAGCAGTTCTTC. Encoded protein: CSAAVRGGYNEQFF.

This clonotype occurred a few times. The CDR3 region is CASSLADLVFYNEQFF. The CDR3 region has the DNA TGTGCCAGCAGCTTAGCCGACCTTGTTTTCTACAATGAGCAGTTCTTC. This chain links TRBV7-9 with TRBJ2-1; D is unresolved. Per the germline V gene, CDR1 is SEHNR and CDR2 is FQNEAQ (reference sequence). With 0 bases removed from V and 3 bases from J, the gap between germline ends came to 12 bases. The length of the CDR3 is 16 residues.

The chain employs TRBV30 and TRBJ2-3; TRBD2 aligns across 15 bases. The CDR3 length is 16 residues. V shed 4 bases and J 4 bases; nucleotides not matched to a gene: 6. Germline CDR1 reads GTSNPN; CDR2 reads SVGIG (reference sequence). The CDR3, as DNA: TGTGCCTGGAACCGAGGACTAGCGGGGGGGGCAGATACGCAGTATTTT. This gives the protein CAWNRGLAGGADTQYF.

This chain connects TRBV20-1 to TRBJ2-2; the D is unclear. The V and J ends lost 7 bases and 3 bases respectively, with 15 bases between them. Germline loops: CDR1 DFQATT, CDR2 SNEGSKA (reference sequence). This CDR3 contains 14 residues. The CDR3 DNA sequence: TGCAGTGTCCAGAGTGAAGGCCACACCGGGGAGCTGTTTTTT. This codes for CSVQSEGHTGELFF.

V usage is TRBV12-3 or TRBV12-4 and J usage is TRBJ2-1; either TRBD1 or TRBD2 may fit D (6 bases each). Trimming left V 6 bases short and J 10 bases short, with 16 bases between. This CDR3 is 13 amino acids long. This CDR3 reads CASSHEGGREQFF. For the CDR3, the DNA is TGTGCCAGCAGCCATGAGGGGGGCCGGGAGCAGTTCTTC.

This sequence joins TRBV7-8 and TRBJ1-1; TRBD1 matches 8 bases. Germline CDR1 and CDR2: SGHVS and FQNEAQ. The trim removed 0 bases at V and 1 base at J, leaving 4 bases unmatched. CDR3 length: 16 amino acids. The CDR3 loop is CASSLAAGTGNTEAFF. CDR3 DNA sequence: TGTGCCAGCAGCTTAGCGGCCGGGACAGGGAACACTGAAGCTTTCTTT.

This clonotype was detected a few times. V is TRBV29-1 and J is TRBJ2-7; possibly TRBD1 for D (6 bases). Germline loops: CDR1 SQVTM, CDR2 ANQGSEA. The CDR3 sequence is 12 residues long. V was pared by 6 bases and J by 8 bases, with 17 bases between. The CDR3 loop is CSVRDIGEQQYF. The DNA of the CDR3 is TGCAGCGTCCGGGACATAGGGGAGCAGCAGTACTTC.

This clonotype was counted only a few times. In DNA form, the CDR3 reads TGCAGTGCTAGGACTACCAGCGGGAGTTGGGAGACCCAGTACTTC. As protein: CSARTTSGSWETQYF. The chain joins TRBV20-1 to TRBJ2-5, with TRBD2 matching 8 bases. V lost 3 bases and J lost 5; bases outside the gene matches: 11. CDR3 length equals 15 residues. Per germline, CDR1 DFQATT and CDR2 SNEGSKA (reference sequence).

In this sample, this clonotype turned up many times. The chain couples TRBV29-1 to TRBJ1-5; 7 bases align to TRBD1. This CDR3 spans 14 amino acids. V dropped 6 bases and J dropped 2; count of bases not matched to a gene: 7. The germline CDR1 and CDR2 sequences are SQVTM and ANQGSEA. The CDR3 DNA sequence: TGCAGCGTAATAACAGGGACAGGCAATCAGCCCCAGCATTTT. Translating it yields CSVITGTGNQPQHF.

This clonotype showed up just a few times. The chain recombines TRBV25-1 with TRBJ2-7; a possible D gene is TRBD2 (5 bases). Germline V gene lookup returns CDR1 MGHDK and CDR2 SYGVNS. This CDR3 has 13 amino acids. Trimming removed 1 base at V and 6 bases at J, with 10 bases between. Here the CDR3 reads CASSESRVGEQYF. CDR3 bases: TGTGCCAGCAGTGAATCGCGGGTCGGCGAGCAGTACTTC.

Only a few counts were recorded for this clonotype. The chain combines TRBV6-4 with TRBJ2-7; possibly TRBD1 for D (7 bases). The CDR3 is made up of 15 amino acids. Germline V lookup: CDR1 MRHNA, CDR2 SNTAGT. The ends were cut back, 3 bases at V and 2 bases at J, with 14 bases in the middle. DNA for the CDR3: TGTGCCAGCAGTGAATTTGCGGGACAGCCCTACGAGCAGTACTTC. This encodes CASSEFAGQPYEQYF.

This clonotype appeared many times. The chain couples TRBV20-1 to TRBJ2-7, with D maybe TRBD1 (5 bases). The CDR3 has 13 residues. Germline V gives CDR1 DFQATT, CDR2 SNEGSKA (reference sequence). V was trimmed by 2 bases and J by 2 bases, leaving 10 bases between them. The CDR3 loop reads CSARQGPTYEQYF. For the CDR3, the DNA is TGCAGTGCTAGACAGGGCCCCACCTACGAGCAGTACTTC.

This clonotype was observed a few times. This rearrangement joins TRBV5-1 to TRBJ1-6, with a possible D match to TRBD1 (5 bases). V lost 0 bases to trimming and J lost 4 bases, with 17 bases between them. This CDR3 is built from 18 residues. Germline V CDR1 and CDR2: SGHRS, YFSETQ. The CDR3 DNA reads TGCGCCAGCAGCTTGGACGGGAACAGGCCAGTTTATAATTCACCCCTCCACTTT. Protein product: CASSLDGNRPVYNSPLHF.

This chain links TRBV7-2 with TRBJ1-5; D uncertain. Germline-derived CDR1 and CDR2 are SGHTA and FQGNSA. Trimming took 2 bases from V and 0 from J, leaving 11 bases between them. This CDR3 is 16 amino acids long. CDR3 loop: CASSLMGTYSNQPQHF. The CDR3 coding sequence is TGTGCCAGCAGCTTAATGGGAACTTATAGCAATCAGCCCCAGCATTTT. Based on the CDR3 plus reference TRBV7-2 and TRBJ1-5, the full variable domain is GAGVSQSPSNKVTEKGKDVELRCDPISGHTALYWYRQSLGQGLEFLIYFQGNSAPDKSGLPSDRFSAERTGGSVSTLTIQRTQQEDSAVYLCASSLMGTYSNQPQHFGDGTRLSIL.

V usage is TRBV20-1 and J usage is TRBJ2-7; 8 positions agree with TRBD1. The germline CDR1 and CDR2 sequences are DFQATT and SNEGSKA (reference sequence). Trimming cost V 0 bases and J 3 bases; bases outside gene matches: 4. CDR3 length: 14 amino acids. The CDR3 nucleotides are TGCAGTGCTAGAGATCCTGGGACAGGCTACGAGCAGTACTTC. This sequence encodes CSARDPGTGYEQYF.

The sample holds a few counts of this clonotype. CDR3 sequence (DNA): TGTGCCACCAGCAGAGATTTGCGGGATAGCTACGAGCAGTACTTC. Translation: CATSRDLRDSYEQYF. The V and J genes are TRBV15 and TRBJ2-7, with a weak D call TRBD2 (6 bases). Germline V gives CDR1 LNHNV, CDR2 YYDKDF (reference sequence). The CDR3 loop spans 15 amino acids. Deletions cut 0 bases from V and 3 bases from J, with 12 bases between.

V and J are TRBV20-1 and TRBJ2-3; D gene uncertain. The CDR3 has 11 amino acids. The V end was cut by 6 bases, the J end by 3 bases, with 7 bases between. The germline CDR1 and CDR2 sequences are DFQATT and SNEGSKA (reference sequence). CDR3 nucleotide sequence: TGCAGTGCCCCACTAACAGATACGCAGTATTTT. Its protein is CSAPLTDTQYF.

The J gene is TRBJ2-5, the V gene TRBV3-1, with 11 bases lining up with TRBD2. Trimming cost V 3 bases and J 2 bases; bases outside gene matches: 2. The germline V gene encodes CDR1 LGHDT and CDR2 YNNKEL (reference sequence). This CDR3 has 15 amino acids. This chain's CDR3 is CASSQRTSGQETQYF. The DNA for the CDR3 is TGTGCCAGCAGCCAGCGGACTAGCGGGCAAGAGACCCAGTACTTC.

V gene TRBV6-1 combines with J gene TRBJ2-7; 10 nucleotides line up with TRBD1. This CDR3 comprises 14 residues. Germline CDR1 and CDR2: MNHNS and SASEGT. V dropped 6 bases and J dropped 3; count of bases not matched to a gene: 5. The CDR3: CASRPGTGDYEQYF. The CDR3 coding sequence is TGTGCCAGCAGGCCCGGGACAGGGGACTACGAGCAGTACTTC.

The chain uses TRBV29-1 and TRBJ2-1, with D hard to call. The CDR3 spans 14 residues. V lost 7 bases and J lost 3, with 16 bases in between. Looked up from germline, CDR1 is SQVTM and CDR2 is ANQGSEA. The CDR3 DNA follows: TGCAGCGCCCTCCCACAGCGTAACTACAATGAGCAGTTCTTC. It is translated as CSALPQRNYNEQFF.

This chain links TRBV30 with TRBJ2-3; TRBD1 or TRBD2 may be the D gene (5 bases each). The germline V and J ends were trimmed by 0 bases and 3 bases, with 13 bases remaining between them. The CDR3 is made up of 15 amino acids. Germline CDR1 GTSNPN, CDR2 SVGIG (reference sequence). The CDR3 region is CAWSVGDVVTDTQYF. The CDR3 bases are TGTGCCTGGAGTGTGGGGGACGTGGTAACAGATACGCAGTATTTT.

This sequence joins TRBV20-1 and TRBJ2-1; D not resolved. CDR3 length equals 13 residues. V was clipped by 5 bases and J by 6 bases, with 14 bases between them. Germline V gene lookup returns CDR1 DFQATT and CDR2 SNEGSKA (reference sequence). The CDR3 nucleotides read TGCAGTGCTCTGCGGAGTGTGGGCAATGAGCAGTTCTTC. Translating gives CSALRSVGNEQFF.

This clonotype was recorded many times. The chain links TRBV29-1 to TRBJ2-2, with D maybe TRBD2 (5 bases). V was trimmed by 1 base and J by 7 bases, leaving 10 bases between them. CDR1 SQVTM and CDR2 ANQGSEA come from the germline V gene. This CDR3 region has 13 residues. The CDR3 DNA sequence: TGCAGCGTTGAAGGAGGGCCCAGCGGGGAGCTGTTTTTT. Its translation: CSVEGGPSGELFF.